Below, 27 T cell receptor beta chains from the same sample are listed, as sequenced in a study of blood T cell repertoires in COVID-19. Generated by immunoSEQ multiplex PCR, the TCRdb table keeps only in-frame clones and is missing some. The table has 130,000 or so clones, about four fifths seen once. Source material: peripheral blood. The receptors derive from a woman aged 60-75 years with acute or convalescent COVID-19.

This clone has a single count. The CDR3 reads CASSFEGPDQGASYNSPLHF. CDR3 in DNA: TGTGCCAGCAGTTTTGAGGGGCCCGATCAGGGGGCCTCCTATAATTCACCCCTCCACTTT. The J gene is TRBJ1-6, the V gene TRBV27; 8 nucleotides align to TRBD1. Trimming cost V 3 bases and J 0 bases; bases outside gene matches: 13. The CDR3 totals 20 residues. Germline CDR1 reads MNHEY; CDR2 reads SMNVEV (reference sequence).

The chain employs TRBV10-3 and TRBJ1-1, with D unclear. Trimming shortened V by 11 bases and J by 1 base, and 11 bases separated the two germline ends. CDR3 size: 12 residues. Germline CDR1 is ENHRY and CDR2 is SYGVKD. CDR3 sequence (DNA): TGTGCCGCACGGGAAAGGAACACTGAAGCTTTCTTT. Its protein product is CAARERNTEAFF.

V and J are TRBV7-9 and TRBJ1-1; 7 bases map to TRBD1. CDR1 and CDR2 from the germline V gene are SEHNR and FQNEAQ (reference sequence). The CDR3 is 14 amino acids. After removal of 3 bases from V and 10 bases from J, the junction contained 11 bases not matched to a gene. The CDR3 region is CASSLGRQGRGAFF. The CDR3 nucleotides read TGTGCCAGCAGCTTGGGCAGACAGGGAAGGGGAGCTTTCTTT.

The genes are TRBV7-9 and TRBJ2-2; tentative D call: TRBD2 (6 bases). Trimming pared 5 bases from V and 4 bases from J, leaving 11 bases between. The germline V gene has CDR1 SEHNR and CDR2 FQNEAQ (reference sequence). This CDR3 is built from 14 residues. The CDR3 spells CASSLREATGELFF. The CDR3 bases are TGTGCCAGCAGCCTCAGGGAGGCCACCGGGGAGCTGTTTTTT.

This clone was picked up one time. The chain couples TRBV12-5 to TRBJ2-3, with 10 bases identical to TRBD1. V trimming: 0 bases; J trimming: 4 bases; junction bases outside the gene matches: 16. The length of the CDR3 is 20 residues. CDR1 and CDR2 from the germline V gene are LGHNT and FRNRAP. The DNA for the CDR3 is TGTGCTAGTGGTTTGGTACCCAGGGACAGGGGTTCCCCCTCCTCAGATACGCAGTATTTT. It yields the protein CASGLVPRDRGSPSSDTQYF.

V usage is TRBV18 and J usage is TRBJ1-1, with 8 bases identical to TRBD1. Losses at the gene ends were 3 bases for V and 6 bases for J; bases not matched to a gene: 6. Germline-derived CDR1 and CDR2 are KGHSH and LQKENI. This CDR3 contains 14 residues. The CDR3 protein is CASSPGQESSEAFF. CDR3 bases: TGTGCCAGCTCACCGGGACAGGAGAGTTCTGAAGCTTTCTTT.

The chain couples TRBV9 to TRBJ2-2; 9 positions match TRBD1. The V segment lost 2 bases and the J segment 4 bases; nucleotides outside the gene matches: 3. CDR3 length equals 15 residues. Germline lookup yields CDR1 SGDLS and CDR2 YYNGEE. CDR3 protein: CASSVGQGGTGELFF. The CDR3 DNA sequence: TGTGCCAGCAGCGTGGGACAGGGAGGCACCGGGGAGCTGTTTTTT.

The CDR3 nucleotides read TGTGCCAGCTTCGAGCCCTCTGGAAACACCATATATTTT. It encodes CASFEPSGNTIYF. This rearrangement joins TRBV6-5 to TRBJ1-3; unclear D gene. V was trimmed by 8 bases and J by 0 bases, leaving 8 bases between them. CDR1 and CDR2 (germline): MNHEY, SVGAGI. This CDR3 contains 13 residues.

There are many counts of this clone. The CDR3 coding sequence is TGTGCCAGCAGTTTCCTCGGACAGGCGGATCAGCCCCAGCATTTT. Its protein product is CASSFLGQADQPQHF. The chain couples TRBV6-6 to TRBJ1-5, with 7 bases identical to TRBD1. The germline gives CDR1 MNHNY, CDR2 SVGAGI (reference sequence). The V segment lost 4 bases and the J segment 5 bases; nucleotides outside the gene matches: 8. The CDR3 length is 15 residues.

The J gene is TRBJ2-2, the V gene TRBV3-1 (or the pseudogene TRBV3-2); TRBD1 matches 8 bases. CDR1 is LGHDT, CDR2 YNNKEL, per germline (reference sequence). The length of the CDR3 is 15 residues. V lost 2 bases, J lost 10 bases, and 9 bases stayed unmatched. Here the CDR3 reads CASSQLTGAGAELFF. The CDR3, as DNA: TGTGCCAGCAGCCAATTGACAGGGGCCGGGGCGGAGCTGTTTTTT.

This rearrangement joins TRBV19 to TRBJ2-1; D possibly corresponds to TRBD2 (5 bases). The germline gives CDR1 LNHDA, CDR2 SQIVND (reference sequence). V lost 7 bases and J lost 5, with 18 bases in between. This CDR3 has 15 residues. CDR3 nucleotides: TGTGCCAGTACCGCATCGACCCCGGGGAACAATGAGCAGTTCTTC. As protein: CASTASTPGNNEQFF.

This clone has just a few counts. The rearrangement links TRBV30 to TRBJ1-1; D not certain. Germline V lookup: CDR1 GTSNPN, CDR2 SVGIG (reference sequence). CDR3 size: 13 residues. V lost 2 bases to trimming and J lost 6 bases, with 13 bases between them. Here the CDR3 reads CAWSYRERAEAFF. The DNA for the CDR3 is TGTGCCTGGAGTTACCGGGAGCGGGCTGAAGCTTTCTTT.

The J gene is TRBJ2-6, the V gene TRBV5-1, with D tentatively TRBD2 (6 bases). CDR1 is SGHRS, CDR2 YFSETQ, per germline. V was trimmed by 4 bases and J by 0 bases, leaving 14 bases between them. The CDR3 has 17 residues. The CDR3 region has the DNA TGCGCCAGCAGCCTCGGACTGACTAGCTCTGGGGCCAACGTCCTGACTTTC. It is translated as CASSLGLTSSGANVLTF.

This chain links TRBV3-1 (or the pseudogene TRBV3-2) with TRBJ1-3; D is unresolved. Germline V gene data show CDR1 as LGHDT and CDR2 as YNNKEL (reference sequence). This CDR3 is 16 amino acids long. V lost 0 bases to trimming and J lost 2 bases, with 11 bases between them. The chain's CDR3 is CASSQDPPEAGNTIYF. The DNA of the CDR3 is TGTGCCAGCAGCCAAGATCCCCCCGAGGCTGGAAACACCATATATTTT.

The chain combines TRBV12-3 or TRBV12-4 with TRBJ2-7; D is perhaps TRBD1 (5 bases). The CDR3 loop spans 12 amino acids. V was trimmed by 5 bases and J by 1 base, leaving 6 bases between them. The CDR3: CASSRQSYEQYF. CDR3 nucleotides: TGTGCCAGCAGTAGACAGTCCTACGAGCAGTACTTC.

The CDR3 region is CASRGGETQYF. The CDR3, as DNA: TGTGCCAGTAGGGGGGGAGAGACCCAGTACTTC. V and J are TRBV19 and TRBJ2-5; possible D gene TRBD2, 6 bases. CDR3 size: 11 residues. Germline values: CDR1 LNHDA, CDR2 SQIVND (reference sequence). Trimming pared 6 bases from V and 4 bases from J, leaving 6 bases between.

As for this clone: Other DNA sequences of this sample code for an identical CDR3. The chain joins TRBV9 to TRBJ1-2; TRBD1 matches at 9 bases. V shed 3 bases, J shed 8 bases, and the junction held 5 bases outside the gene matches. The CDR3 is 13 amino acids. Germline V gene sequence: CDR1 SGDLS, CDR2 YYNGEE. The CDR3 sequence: CASSAGTGYGYTF. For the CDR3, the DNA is TGTGCCAGCAGCGCCGGGACAGGGTACGGCTACACCTTC. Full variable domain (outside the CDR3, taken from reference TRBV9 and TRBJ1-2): DSGVTQTPKHLITATGQRVTLRCSPRSGDLSVYWYQQSLDQGLQFLIQYYNGEERAKGNILERFSAQQFPDLHSELNLSSLELGDSALYFCASSAGTGYGYTFGSGTRLTVV.

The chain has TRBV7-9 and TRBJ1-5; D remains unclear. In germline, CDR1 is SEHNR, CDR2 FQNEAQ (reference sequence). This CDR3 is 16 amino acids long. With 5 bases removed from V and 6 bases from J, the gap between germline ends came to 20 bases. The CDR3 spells CASSDGSRPFSQPQHF. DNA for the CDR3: TGTGCCAGCAGCGACGGGAGCAGGCCTTTTAGTCAGCCCCAGCATTTT.

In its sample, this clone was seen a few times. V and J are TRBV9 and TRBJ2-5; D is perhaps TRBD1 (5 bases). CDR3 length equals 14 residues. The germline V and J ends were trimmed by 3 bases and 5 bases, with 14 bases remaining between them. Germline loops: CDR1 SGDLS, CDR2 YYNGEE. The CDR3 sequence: CASSALTGSETQYF. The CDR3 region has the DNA TGTGCCAGCAGCGCCTTAACAGGCTCGGAGACCCAGTACTTC.

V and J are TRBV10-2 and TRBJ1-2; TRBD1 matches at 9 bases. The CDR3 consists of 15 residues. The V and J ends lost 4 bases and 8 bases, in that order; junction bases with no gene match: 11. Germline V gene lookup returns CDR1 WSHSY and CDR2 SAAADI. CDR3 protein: CASSGPGTGYRGYTF. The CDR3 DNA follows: TGCGCCAGCAGTGGGCCCGGGACAGGGTATAGGGGCTACACCTTC.

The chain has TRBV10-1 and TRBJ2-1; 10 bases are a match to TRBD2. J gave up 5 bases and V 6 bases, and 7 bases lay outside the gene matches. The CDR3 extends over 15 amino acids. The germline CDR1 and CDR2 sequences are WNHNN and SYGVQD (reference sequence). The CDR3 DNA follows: TGCGCCAGCAGCCTTAACCTAGCGGGGGACAATGAGCAGTTCTTC. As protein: CASSLNLAGDNEQFF.

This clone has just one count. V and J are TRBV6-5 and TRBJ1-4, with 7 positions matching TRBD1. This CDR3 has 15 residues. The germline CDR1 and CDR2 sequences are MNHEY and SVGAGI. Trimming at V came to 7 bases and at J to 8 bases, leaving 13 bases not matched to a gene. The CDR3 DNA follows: TGTGCCAGCATTGGGGGACAGCTCGGAGGGGAAAAACTGTTTTTT. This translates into CASIGGQLGGEKLFF.

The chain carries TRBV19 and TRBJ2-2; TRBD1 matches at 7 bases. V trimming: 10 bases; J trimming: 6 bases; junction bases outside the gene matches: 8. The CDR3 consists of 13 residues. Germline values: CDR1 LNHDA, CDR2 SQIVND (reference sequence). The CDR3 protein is CATFRTGAGELFF. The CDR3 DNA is TGTGCCACCTTTCGGACAGGCGCCGGGGAGCTGTTTTTT.

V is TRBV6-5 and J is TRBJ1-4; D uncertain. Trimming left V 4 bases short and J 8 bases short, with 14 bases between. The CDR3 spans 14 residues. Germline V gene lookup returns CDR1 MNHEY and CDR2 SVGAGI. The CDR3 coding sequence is TGTGCCAGCAGTTTGCGCCCTTTGAAGGAAAAACTGTTTTTT. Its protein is CASSLRPLKEKLFF.

In DNA form, the CDR3 reads TGTGCCACCAGTGCCCTAGGGGAGGGAGGCAATCAGCCCCAGCATTTT. This encodes CATSALGEGGNQPQHF. The chain is built from TRBV24-1 and TRBJ1-5; maybe TRBD1 (5 bases). CDR1 is KGHDR, CDR2 SFDVKD, per germline. The V and J ends lost 5 bases and 2 bases respectively, with 15 bases between them. The CDR3 extends over 16 amino acids.

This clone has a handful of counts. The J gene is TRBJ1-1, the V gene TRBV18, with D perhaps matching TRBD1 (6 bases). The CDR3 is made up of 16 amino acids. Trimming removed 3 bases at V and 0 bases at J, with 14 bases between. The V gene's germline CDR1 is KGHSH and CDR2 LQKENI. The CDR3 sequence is CASSPQGRGMNTEAFF. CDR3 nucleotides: TGTGCCAGCTCACCTCAGGGGCGCGGAATGAACACTGAAGCTTTCTTT.

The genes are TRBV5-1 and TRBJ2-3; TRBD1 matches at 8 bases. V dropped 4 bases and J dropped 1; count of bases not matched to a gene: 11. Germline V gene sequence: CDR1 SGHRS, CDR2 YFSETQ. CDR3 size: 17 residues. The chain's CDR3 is CASSPAPSGQGTDTQYF. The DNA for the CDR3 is TGCGCCAGCAGCCCAGCCCCATCGGGACAGGGCACAGATACGCAGTATTTT.